This T cell receptor beta chain was observed in a study of radiotherapy plus CTLA-4 blockade in lung cancer. Study-level background: Objective responses were seen in around 17% of patients, disease control in around 31%. General study points: It was early blood T cell clone dynamics, with interferon-beta, that reportedly best predicted response. Some TCR clones had been derived from tumors. These clones expanded in peripheral blood after radiotherapy plus ipilimumab.

Only a few counts were recorded for this clone. As yet, its antigen is unknown. The V and J ends lost 4 bases and 3 bases respectively, with 10 bases between them. From germline, CDR1 is MNHNS and CDR2 SASEGT. CDR3 size: 13 residues. Those with chemo-refractory metastatic non-small-cell lung cancer were treated with focal radiation combined with CTLA-4 blockade using ipilimumab. Data came from immunoSEQ multiplex PCR; TCRdb stores just in-frame clones and leaves some out. The repertoire holds 34,000 or so clones, about 69% seen once, with 14% in the top ten. This clonotype was sampled from a human donor with non-small cell lung cancer that progressed on radiotherapy plus ipilimumab. This rearrangement joins TRBV6-1 to TRBJ2-7; perhaps TRBD2 as D (5 bases). The specimen comprised peripheral blood, sampled from a patient treated with radiotherapy plus ipilimumab. CDR3 coding DNA: TGTGCCAGCAGTGCGGAAGACTACTACGAGCAGTACTTC. This sequence encodes CASSAEDYYEQYF.